The 20 T cell receptor beta chains below were found in one sample sequenced in a study of vaccination and CD4 T cells after COVID-19. Treatment here: approximately 11-day PBMC culture with coronavirus spike peptide pools or control peptides (ViraFEST assay). These receptors are not linked to any known antigen. Cultured CD4+ T-cell DNA underwent Oncomine TCR Beta short-read sequencing. TCRdb reprocessed the PCR reads via MiXCR and lists one record per CDR3 protein. Here the sample spans around 4,000 distinct CDR3 sequences, 15% to 20% being singletons. The specimen was CD4+ T cells from blood, cultured in vitro. These receptors were obtained from a human donor who had recovered from COVID-19.

This chain joins TRBV5-1 and TRBJ1-5; 7 bases match TRBD1. There are 15 residues in the CDR3. Per germline, CDR1 SGHRS and CDR2 YFSETQ. Trimming at V came to 0 bases and at J to 4 bases, leaving 4 bases not matched to a gene. The CDR3, as DNA: TGCGCCAGCAGCTTGGGGCAGGGGGAGAATCAGCCCCAGCATTTT. Its protein is CASSLGQGENQPQHF.

The rearrangement uses TRBV2 and TRBJ2-1; D is undetermined. CDR1 is SNHLY, CDR2 FYNNEI, per germline. The CDR3 runs to 13 residues. V lost 6 bases and J 4 bases, leaving 10 bases between the germline ends. The CDR3 loop is CASRSRIYNEQFF. The CDR3 DNA reads TGTGCCAGCAGATCCCGGATTTACAATGAGCAGTTCTTC.

This clonotype showed up just a few times. V usage is TRBV10-3 and J usage is TRBJ1-5; unclear D gene. This CDR3 has 14 amino acids. Germline CDR1 is ENHRY and CDR2 is SYGVKD. Trimming removed 6 bases from V and 2 bases from J, with 11 bases in between. This chain's CDR3 is CAISQDAGNQPQHF. CDR3 in DNA: TGTGCCATCAGCCAAGACGCGGGCAATCAGCCCCAGCATTTT.

In its sample, this clonotype was seen a few times. This rearrangement joins TRBV20-1 to TRBJ2-1; 10 bases align to TRBD2. V dropped 3 bases and J dropped 4; count of bases not matched to a gene: 6. The germline V gene encodes CDR1 DFQATT and CDR2 SNEGSKA (reference sequence). This CDR3 has 15 residues. As DNA, the CDR3 is TGCAGTGCTAGGCCTAGCGGGGGATTGTACAATGAGCAGTTCTTC. Residues: CSARPSGGLYNEQFF.

The chain links TRBV27 to TRBJ1-1, with 12 bases fitting TRBD1. Looked up from germline, CDR1 is MNHEY and CDR2 is SMNVEV (reference sequence). J gave up 5 bases and V 5 bases, and 6 bases lay outside the gene matches. CDR3 length: 15 residues. The CDR3 protein is CASSPGTGGGTEAFF. The CDR3 nucleotides are TGTGCCAGCAGTCCCGGGACAGGGGGCGGAACTGAAGCTTTCTTT.

V usage is TRBV6-1 and J usage is TRBJ1-1; D not certain. Germline V lookup: CDR1 MNHNS, CDR2 SASEGT. The CDR3 loop spans 16 amino acids. Between the trimmed V and J ends, which lost 2 bases and 8 bases, there was a span of 21 bases. CDR3 nucleotides: TGTGCCAGCAGTGAACTTGCCCCTACCGTTGGGGTGGAAGCTTTCTTT. As protein: CASSELAPTVGVEAFF.

There are a few counts of this clonotype. The chain joins TRBV12-3 or TRBV12-4 to TRBJ2-7, with 8 bases matching TRBD1. The CDR3 has 13 residues. V was clipped by 8 bases and J by 4 bases; unmatched bases: 7. CDR3 loop: CASRTGNSYEQYF. The CDR3 coding sequence is TGTGCCAGCCGGACAGGGAACTCTTACGAGCAGTACTTC.

The CDR3 loop reads CASSSGAGRGTEAFF. In DNA form, the CDR3 reads TGTGCCAGCAGCTCGGGGGCAGGACGTGGCACTGAAGCTTTCTTT. The chain carries TRBV7-6 and TRBJ1-1; tentative D call: TRBD1 (6 bases). Germline-derived CDR1 and CDR2 are SGHVS and FNYEAQ. The ends were cut back, 4 bases at V and 4 bases at J, with 16 bases in the middle. This CDR3 is 15 amino acids long.

This clonotype has just a few counts. V is TRBV7-9 and J is TRBJ2-6, with 9 bases lining up with TRBD1. CDR3 length: 17 residues. V dropped 6 bases and J dropped 4; count of bases not matched to a gene: 10. CDR1 and CDR2 from the germline V gene are SEHNR and FQNEAQ (reference sequence). Here the CDR3 reads CASSPWDRAAGANVLTF. The CDR3 DNA is TGTGCCAGCAGTCCGTGGGACAGGGCCGCCGGGGCCAACGTCCTGACTTTC.

This clonotype has only a few counts. J is TRBJ2-4 and V is TRBV6-1; possibly TRBD1 for D (6 bases). Deletions cut 2 bases from V and 6 bases from J, with 11 bases between. Looked up from germline, CDR1 is MNHNS and CDR2 is SASEGT. This CDR3 has 14 residues. CDR3 DNA: TGTGCCAGCAGTGAAACAGGGCCAGCAAACATTCAGTACTTC. Its translation: CASSETGPANIQYF.

This clonotype was counted a few times. The genes are TRBV6-1 and TRBJ1-3; 10 bases are shared with TRBD1. The CDR3 is made up of 15 amino acids. CDR1 is MNHNS, CDR2 SASEGT, per germline. V trimming: 6 bases; J trimming: 0 bases; junction bases outside the gene matches: 2. The CDR3, as DNA: TGTGCCAGCAGGGGACAGGGGAGCTCTGGAAACACCATATATTTT. This sequence encodes CASRGQGSSGNTIYF.

The chain combines TRBV6-5 with TRBJ2-2; D uncertain. This CDR3 is 18 amino acids long. Trimming cost V 0 bases and J 1 base, with 15 bases left between them. Germline V gives CDR1 MNHEY, CDR2 SVGAGI. CDR3 sequence (DNA): TGTGCCAGCAGTTACTCACCTACCTCTTTAAGGAACACCGGGGAGCTGTTTTTT. Its protein is CASSYSPTSLRNTGELFF.

This clonotype showed up just a few times. The chain employs TRBV10-3 and TRBJ2-6; tentatively, D is TRBD2 (7 bases). V dropped 2 bases and J dropped 2 bases, with 10 bases sitting between them. The CDR3 has 16 amino acids. Looked up from germline, CDR1 is ENHRY and CDR2 is SYGVKD. CDR3 in amino acids: CAISELGGAGANVLTF. CDR3 nucleotide sequence: TGTGCCATCAGTGAGCTAGGGGGGGCTGGGGCCAACGTCCTGACTTTC.

This chain joins TRBV19 and TRBJ2-7; D is unclear. Germline V CDR1 and CDR2: LNHDA, SQIVND (reference sequence). This CDR3 region has 15 residues. Trimming shortened V by 3 bases and J by 2 bases, and 14 bases separated the two germline ends. The chain's CDR3 is CASSIGRRQTYEQYF. As DNA, the CDR3 is TGTGCCAGTAGTATCGGTCGCCGGCAGACCTACGAGCAGTACTTC.

This clonotype is termed large. The genes are TRBV6-1 and TRBJ1-2; a weak D match, TRBD1 (6 bases). In germline, CDR1 is MNHNS, CDR2 SASEGT. The V gene lost 0 bases and the J gene lost 6 bases, with 23 bases spanning the gap. This CDR3 comprises 18 residues. The CDR3 protein is CASSEASLEWGRWDGYTF. The CDR3 DNA reads as TGTGCCAGCAGTGAAGCTTCACTCGAATGGGGGCGGTGGGATGGCTACACCTTC.

This clonotype was seen a few times. The chain has TRBV18 and TRBJ2-5; a possible D gene is TRBD1 (6 bases). CDR3 size: 14 residues. The germline V and J ends were trimmed by 6 bases and 3 bases, with 14 bases remaining between them. Germline V CDR1 and CDR2: KGHSH, LQKENI. CDR3 amino acids: CASSLTGLEETQYF. CDR3 DNA sequence: TGTGCCAGCTCCCTGACAGGCCTAGAAGAGACCCAGTACTTC.

V and J are TRBV20-1 and TRBJ2-3; D might be TRBD2 (7 bases). Germline V CDR1 and CDR2: DFQATT, SNEGSKA (reference sequence). The CDR3 covers 14 residues. V shed 2 bases and J shed 6 bases, with 15 bases lying between them. As DNA, the CDR3 is TGCAGTGCTAGAATGCGGGGGCGGGGGGATACGCAGTATTTT. Amino acids: CSARMRGRGDTQYF.

V usage is TRBV11-1 and J usage is TRBJ2-1; TRBD2 matches at 15 bases. The J segment lost 10 bases and the V segment lost 4 bases, leaving 5 bases of the junction unmatched. The V gene's germline CDR1 is SGHAT and CDR2 FQDESV (reference sequence). The CDR3 runs to 15 residues. For the CDR3, the DNA is TGTGCCAGCAGCTCCGGACTAGCGGGGGGGCGCGAGCAGTTCTTC. It specifies CASSSGLAGGREQFF.

The CDR3 DNA is TGTGCCAGCAGCTTAGAACAGACTACTGAAGCTTTCTTT. Its translation: CASSLEQTTEAFF. This chain links TRBV11-2 with TRBJ1-1; no clear D gene. Trimming pared 0 bases from V and 5 bases from J, leaving 7 bases between. CDR1 and CDR2 from the germline V gene are SGHAT and FQNNGV. This CDR3 region has 13 residues.

The chain is built from TRBV2 and TRBJ2-1; D might be TRBD2 (6 bases). Between the trimmed V and J ends, which lost 7 bases and 2 bases, there was a span of 9 bases. The CDR3 extends over 13 amino acids. Germline V gives CDR1 SNHLY, CDR2 FYNNEI. CDR3 sequence reads: CASNGRTYNEQFF. CDR3 coding DNA: TGTGCCAGCAATGGGAGGACCTACAATGAGCAGTTCTTC.